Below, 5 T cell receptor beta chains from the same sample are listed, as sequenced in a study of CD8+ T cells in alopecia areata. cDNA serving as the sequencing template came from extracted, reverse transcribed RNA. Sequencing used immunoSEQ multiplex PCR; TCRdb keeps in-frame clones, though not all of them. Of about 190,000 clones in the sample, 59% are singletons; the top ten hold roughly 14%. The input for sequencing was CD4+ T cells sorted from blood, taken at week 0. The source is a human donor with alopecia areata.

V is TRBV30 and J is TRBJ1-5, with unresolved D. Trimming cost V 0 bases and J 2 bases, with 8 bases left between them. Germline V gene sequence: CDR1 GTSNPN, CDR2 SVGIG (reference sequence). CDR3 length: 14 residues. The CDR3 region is CAWSVLDGNQPQHF. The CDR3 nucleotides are TGTGCCTGGAGTGTACTCGACGGCAATCAGCCCCAGCATTTT. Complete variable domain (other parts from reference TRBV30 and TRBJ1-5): SQTIHQWPATLVQPVGSPLSLECTVEGTSNPNLYWYRQAAGRGLQLLFYSVGIGQISSEVPQNLSASRPQDRQFILSSKKLLLSDSGFYLCAWSVLDGNQPQHFGDGTRLSIL.

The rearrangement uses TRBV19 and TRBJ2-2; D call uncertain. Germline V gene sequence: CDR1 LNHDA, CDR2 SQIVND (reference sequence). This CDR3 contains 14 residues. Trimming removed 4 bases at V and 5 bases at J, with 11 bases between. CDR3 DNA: TGTGCCAGTAGTACTGGCGTATCAACCGGGGAGCTGTTTTTT. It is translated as CASSTGVSTGELFF.

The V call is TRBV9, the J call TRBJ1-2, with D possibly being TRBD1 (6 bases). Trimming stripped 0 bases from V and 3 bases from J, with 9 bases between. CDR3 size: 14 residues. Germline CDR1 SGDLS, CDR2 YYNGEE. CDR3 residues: CASSVGRGYYGYTF. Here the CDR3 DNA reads TGTGCCAGCAGCGTAGGGAGGGGGTACTATGGCTACACCTTC.

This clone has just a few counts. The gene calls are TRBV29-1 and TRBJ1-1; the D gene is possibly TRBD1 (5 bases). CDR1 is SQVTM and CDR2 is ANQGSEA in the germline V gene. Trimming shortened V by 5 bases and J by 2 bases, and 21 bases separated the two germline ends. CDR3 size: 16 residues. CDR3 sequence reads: CSVRRVLVGPNTEAFF. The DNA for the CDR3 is TGCAGCGTTCGCAGGGTGTTGGTCGGGCCCAACACTGAAGCTTTCTTT.

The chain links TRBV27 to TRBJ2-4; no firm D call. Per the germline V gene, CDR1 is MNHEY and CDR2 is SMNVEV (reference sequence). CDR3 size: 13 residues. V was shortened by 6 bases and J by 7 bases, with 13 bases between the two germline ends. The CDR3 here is CASSGIYKNIQYF. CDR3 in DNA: TGTGCCAGCAGCGGAATTTATAAGAACATTCAGTACTTC.